The 28 T cell receptor beta chains given below trace back to one sample, sequenced in a study of blood T cells in healthy people across ages. Through a sample-barcoded 5' primer and a J-beta primer mix, a second PCR was run for about 7 to 12 cycles. TCRdb reprocessed the 5' RACE reads with MiXCR, giving one entry per CDR3 protein. The repertoire holds about 1.1 million distinct CDR3 sequences, with around two fifths as singletons. Sequencing used blood. These receptors were obtained from a man between 18 and 29 years old in good health.

This clonotype has ten or more counts. Here the CDR3 reads CASTITGLASEQFF. CDR3 bases: TGTGCCAGCACTATAACGGGACTAGCAAGTGAGCAGTTCTTC. The chain recombines TRBV6-2 or TRBV6-3 with TRBJ2-1; the match to TRBD2 covers 9 bases. Germline V gene sequence: CDR1 MNHEY, CDR2 SVGEGT. The V and J ends lost 7 bases and 9 bases, in that order; junction bases with no gene match: 10. CDR3 size: 14 residues.

In this sample, this clonotype turned up many times. The chain combines TRBV7-2 with TRBJ1-1; D is perhaps TRBD1 (6 bases). The germline V gene encodes CDR1 SGHTA and CDR2 FQGNSA. This CDR3 is 13 amino acids long. The V end was cut by 2 bases, the J end by 5 bases, with 9 bases between. DNA for the CDR3: TGTGCCAGCAGCTTATACAGGGATACTGAAGCTTTCTTT. It encodes CASSLYRDTEAFF. Full variable domain (outside the CDR3, taken from reference TRBV7-2 and TRBJ1-1): GAGVSQSPSNKVTEKGKDVELRCDPISGHTALYWYRQSLGQGLEFLIYFQGNSAPDKSGLPSDRFSAERTGGSVSTLTIQRTQQEDSAVYLCASSLYRDTEAFFGQGTRLTVV.

Of note for this clonotype: The junction and the germline gene differ at one end; a read error may be behind it. V is TRBV20-1 and J is TRBJ2-7; a weak D match, TRBD1 (6 bases). The germline CDR1 and CDR2 sequences are DFQATT and SNEGSKA (reference sequence). The CDR3 runs to 13 residues. CDR3 sequence: CSVREGHSYEQYF. For the CDR3, the DNA is TGCAGTGTTAGAGAGGGACACAGCTACGAGCAGTACTTC.

This clonotype was detected a few times. CDR3: CASSDSGAATSTDTQYF. CDR3 coding DNA: TGTGCCAGCAGTGACTCGGGGGCCGCCACTAGCACAGATACGCAGTATTTT. The chain has TRBV2 and TRBJ2-3; perhaps D is TRBD1 or TRBD2 (6 bases each). CDR1 and CDR2 (germline): SNHLY, FYNNEI. CDR3 size: 17 residues. Trimming left V 3 bases short and J 0 bases short, with 16 bases between.

The chain recombines TRBV12-3 or TRBV12-4 with TRBJ1-5; D may be TRBD1 (6 bases). V lost 5 bases, J lost 10 bases, and 12 bases lay in between. This CDR3 has 12 amino acids. CDR3 in amino acids: CASSPGDGPQHF. CDR3 in DNA: TGTGCCAGCAGTCCAGGGGATGGTCCCCAGCATTTT.

The V call is TRBV2, the J call TRBJ1-5, with no clear D. The CDR3 sequence is 15 residues long. Per the germline V gene, CDR1 is SNHLY and CDR2 is FYNNEI. V was cut by 4 bases and J by 0 bases, with 10 bases left in between. The CDR3 reads CASSGRGASNQPQHF. In DNA form, the CDR3 reads TGTGCCAGCAGTGGTCGCGGAGCTAGCAATCAGCCCCAGCATTTT.

The V gene is TRBV4-2, the J gene TRBJ2-3; D is undetermined. The CDR3 has 14 amino acids. Germline values: CDR1 LGHNA, CDR2 YNFKEQ. V lost 0 bases to trimming and J lost 0 bases, with 4 bases between them. CDR3 sequence reads: CASSQELSTDTQYF. The CDR3 bases are TGTGCCAGCAGCCAAGAACTCAGCACAGATACGCAGTATTTT.

The V and J genes are TRBV20-1 and TRBJ2-4; TRBD1 or TRBD2 may be the D gene (5 bases each). The J call may not be correct, given that the DNA end is closer to TRBJ2-7. Looked up from germline, CDR1 is DFQATT and CDR2 is SNEGSKA (reference sequence). The CDR3 spans 12 residues. CDR3 DNA sequence: TGCAGTGCTAGGGGGGACGCCTACGAGCAGTACTTC. It yields the protein CSARGDAYEQYF.

V usage is TRBV12-5 and J usage is TRBJ1-1, with 8 positions matching TRBD1. The ends lost 0 bases at V and 3 bases at J; junction bases unmatched: 18. The CDR3 spans 20 residues. From germline, CDR1 is LGHNT and CDR2 FRNRAP. CDR3: CASGLVLSGRQGLMDTEAFF. The CDR3 nucleotides are TGTGCTAGTGGTTTGGTACTATCTGGGCGACAGGGGCTGATGGACACTGAAGCTTTCTTT.

This clonotype was seen only a few times. A much larger clone lies a single base off, so this may be a read error. This chain uses TRBV29-1 with TRBJ2-7, with a possible D match to TRBD1 (6 bases). This CDR3 contains 10 residues. Trimming shortened V by 7 bases and J by 7 bases, and 11 bases separated the two germline ends. Germline V gives CDR1 SQVTM, CDR2 ANQGSEA. As DNA, the CDR3 is TGCAGCGCTACAGGGAATGAGCAGTACTTC. Translated: CSATGNEQYF.

This clonotype was picked up a small number of times. The rearrangement links TRBV5-1 to TRBJ2-1; D may be TRBD1 or TRBD2 (5 bases each). This CDR3 has 17 amino acids. Germline loops: CDR1 SGHRS, CDR2 YFSETQ. V was pared by 3 bases and J by 0 bases, with 16 bases between. This chain's CDR3 is CASSSQGYGSSYNEQFF. The CDR3, as DNA: TGCGCCAGCAGCTCTCAGGGTTATGGGAGCTCCTACAATGAGCAGTTCTTC.

This clonotype came up a few times. The chain employs TRBV5-1 and TRBJ2-1; no firm D call. Looked up from germline, CDR1 is SGHRS and CDR2 is YFSETQ. CDR3 size: 13 residues. Trimming took off 2 bases at V and 5 bases at J, with 8 bases between the two ends. The CDR3 region is CASSFDTDNEQFF. CDR3 in DNA: TGCGCCAGCAGCTTCGACACTGACAATGAGCAGTTCTTC.

Ten or more counts support this clonotype. V is TRBV6-5 and J is TRBJ2-4; D is undetermined. The germline V gene encodes CDR1 MNHEY and CDR2 SVGAGI. The V gene lost 8 bases and the J gene lost 8 bases, with 13 bases spanning the gap. This CDR3 spans 12 amino acids. The CDR3 sequence: CASGAGLDIQYF. Written as DNA, the CDR3 is TGTGCCAGCGGTGCAGGTTTAGACATTCAGTACTTC.

The sample holds many counts of this clonotype. The rearrangement joins TRBV20-1 to TRBJ2-3; 14 bases agree with TRBD2. The CDR3 runs to 15 residues. V was pared by 1 base and J by 5 bases, with 2 bases of the junction left unmatched. Germline V lookup: CDR1 DFQATT, CDR2 SNEGSKA (reference sequence). The CDR3 coding sequence is TGCAGTGCTAGAGGCGGACTAGCGGGGGGAGATACGCAGTATTTT. Its protein product is CSARGGLAGGDTQYF.

V and J are TRBV20-1 and TRBJ2-3; D is possibly TRBD2 (6 bases). The length of the CDR3 is 16 residues. The V gene's germline CDR1 is DFQATT and CDR2 SNEGSKA (reference sequence). Between the trimmed V and J ends, which lost 0 bases and 5 bases, there was a span of 18 bases. This CDR3 reads CSARDRGARRGDTQYF. The CDR3 nucleotides read TGCAGTGCTAGAGATCGCGGGGCCCGAAGGGGAGATACGCAGTATTTT.

There are a few counts of this clonotype. The chain combines TRBV20-1 with TRBJ1-5; 7 positions agree with TRBD1. The CDR3 spans 16 residues. The V gene's germline CDR1 is DFQATT and CDR2 SNEGSKA (reference sequence). V gave up 6 bases and J gave up 3 bases; unmatched junction bases: 14. CDR3 protein: CSANGQVQEFNQPQHF. CDR3 coding DNA: TGCAGTGCCAACGGACAGGTCCAGGAATTCAATCAGCCCCAGCATTTT.

In nucleotides, the CDR3 is TGTGCCAGCAGTTTATTAAGGGAGCGAAATCAGCCCCAGCATTTT. It translates to CASSLLRERNQPQHF. The chain has TRBV28 and TRBJ1-5; no definite D call. The CDR3 runs to 15 residues. Trimming shortened V by 1 base and J by 4 bases, and 11 bases separated the two germline ends. Looked up from germline, CDR1 is MDHEN and CDR2 is SYDVKM.

This clonotype has more than one count but fewer than ten. The chain links TRBV20-1 to TRBJ2-1, with 7 bases fitting TRBD1. V was pared by 7 bases and J by 0 bases, with 9 bases of the junction left unmatched. The CDR3 spans 15 residues. Germline-derived CDR1 and CDR2 are DFQATT and SNEGSKA (reference sequence). CDR3 in DNA: TGCAGTGTACCTTCTGACAGGGTCTCCTACAATGAGCAGTTCTTC. It encodes CSVPSDRVSYNEQFF.

The V and J genes are TRBV5-6 and TRBJ1-4; 8 bases match TRBD1. Germline V gene data show CDR1 as SGHDT and CDR2 as YYEEEE. This CDR3 comprises 16 residues. J was trimmed by 6 bases and V by 2 bases; bases with no gene match: 9. Here the CDR3 reads CASSLRLTGADEKLFF. CDR3 bases: TGTGCCAGCAGCTTACGATTGACAGGGGCTGATGAAAAACTGTTTTTT.

Comment on this clonotype: A single base separates this from a much larger clone, so it may be a read error. CDR3 sequence (DNA): TGCGCCAGCAGCCTGCAGGACGGATCCTACAATGAGCGGTTCTTC. Its protein product is CASSLQDGSYNERFF. This chain joins TRBV4-1 and TRBJ2-1; D is uncertain. The CDR3 spans 15 residues. Germline CDR1 is MGHRA and CDR2 is YSYEKL.

The chain carries TRBV10-3 and TRBJ1-6, with D tentatively TRBD1 (5 bases). Germline loops: CDR1 ENHRY, CDR2 SYGVKD. The V gene lost 4 bases and the J gene lost 5 bases, with 12 bases spanning the gap. This CDR3 region has 15 residues. The CDR3 DNA reads as TGTGCCATCAGTGCAGAGACAGCTCATAATTCACCCCTCCACTTT. Its protein product is CAISAETAHNSPLHF.

The chain joins TRBV4-3 to TRBJ2-3; perhaps TRBD2 as D (6 bases). The germline CDR1 and CDR2 sequences are LGHNA and YSLEER. Between the trimmed V and J ends, which lost 0 bases and 6 bases, there was a span of 19 bases. The CDR3 is 17 residues long. CDR3 residues: CASSQDYAGPRVDTQYF. CDR3 coding DNA: TGCGCCAGCAGCCAAGACTATGCGGGACCCAGGGTGGATACGCAGTATTTT.

The rearrangement uses TRBV20-1 and TRBJ1-4; no reliable D call. Trimming removed 3 bases at V and 11 bases at J, with 7 bases between. The CDR3 has 10 amino acids. From germline, CDR1 is DFQATT and CDR2 SNEGSKA (reference sequence). The CDR3 reads CSASLGKLFF. The CDR3, as DNA: TGCAGTGCTAGTTTAGGGAAACTGTTTTTT.

About this clonotype: Its ends do not fully match the called genes, so a read error is possible. The chain links TRBV12-3 or TRBV12-4 to TRBJ1-2; perhaps TRBD1 as D (5 bases). The CDR3 contains 12 residues. For the CDR3, the DNA is TGTGCCAGCACTAGGGACTACTATGGCCACACCTTC. Protein sequence: CASTRDYYGHTF.

The rearrangement links TRBV9 to TRBJ1-1; D is undetermined. This CDR3 is 15 amino acids long. Germline V CDR1 and CDR2: SGDLS, YYNGEE. V was cut by 4 bases and J by 3 bases, with 16 bases left in between. The CDR3 nucleotides are TGTGCCAGCAGCTCTACCGAGGTGGTGGACACTGAAGCTTTCTTT. Protein sequence: CASSSTEVVDTEAFF.

This clonotype was seen ten or more times. The V gene is TRBV29-1, the J gene TRBJ1-1; D is uncertain. The germline gives CDR1 SQVTM, CDR2 ANQGSEA. V was cut by 4 bases and J by 0 bases, with 9 bases left in between. The CDR3 consists of 13 residues. The CDR3 loop reads CSVGRRLNTEAFF. CDR3 sequence (DNA): TGCAGCGTTGGTCGCAGGTTGAACACTGAAGCTTTCTTT.

This clonotype was observed a few times. The chain has TRBV20-1 and TRBJ2-3; tentatively, D is TRBD1 or TRBD2 (5 bases each). Germline CDR1 reads DFQATT; CDR2 reads SNEGSKA (reference sequence). V shed 6 bases and J shed 3 bases, with 16 bases lying between them. This CDR3 is built from 14 residues. Here the CDR3 DNA reads TGCAGTGCCGATCCCCCAGGGAGAACAGATACGCAGTATTTT. The encoded protein is CSADPPGRTDTQYF.

The rearrangement uses TRBV20-1 and TRBJ2-7; D is perhaps TRBD1 (5 bases). V was pared by 6 bases and J by 2 bases, with 20 bases between. The CDR3 loop spans 15 amino acids. CDR1 is DFQATT, CDR2 SNEGSKA, per germline (reference sequence). CDR3 region: CSASTRIGATYEQYF. The DNA for the CDR3 is TGCAGTGCCTCGACCCGGATAGGGGCCACCTACGAGCAGTACTTC.